This T cell receptor beta chain came from a study of PD-1 blockade in classical Hodgkin lymphoma. Study information: Every 2 weeks, patients had 3 mg/kg nivolumab intravenously. General study results and limits: Reasons behind the repertoire differences stay unclear, perhaps disease activity or earlier therapy. Baseline TCR diversity was reportedly lower in newly diagnosed patients than in healthy donors. It was reported as lower still in relapsed/refractory patients.

Time point defined: cycle 4 day 1 (C4D1), after around six weeks of nivolumab. Every single patient, without exception, relapsed after autologous stem cell transplantation, and brentuximab vedotin exposure varied. Germline V lookup: CDR1 MNHEY, CDR2 SVGAGI. The CDR3 length is 13 residues. V lost 5 bases and J lost 7; bases outside the gene matches: 7. The assay was immunoSEQ multiplex PCR, and TCRdb's table has in-frame clones only and misses some. The table has about 64,000 clones, roughly nine tenths seen once; the top ten hold approximately 8%. Turning to this clone: The antigen is not known.

This sequence was found in a human donor with classical Hodgkin lymphoma. The V call is TRBV6-5, the J call TRBJ1-2, with 7 bases aligning to TRBD1. This specimen consisted of peripheral blood mononuclear cells (PBMCs), obtained before the fourth cycle of nivolumab. CDR3: CASSPTGAGGYTF. The CDR3 nucleotides read TGTGCCAGCAGTCCAACAGGGGCGGGTGGCTACACCTTC.